This is a list of T cell receptor beta chains from one sample in a study of T cells expressing NK-cell markers. One entry per CDR3 protein, without DNA, is what TCRdb gives after re-calling the 5' RACE reads. The sample includes roughly 300,000 distinct CDR3 sequences. The sample taken for sequencing was blood T cells: a sorted CD56 or NKG2C T cell subset, CD4+ or CD8+ T cells, or bulk PBMC T cells (not recorded which). All receptors derive from a woman aged 18 to 69 in good health. Both conserved end residues are part of each CDR3. The order of the fields is CDR3 protein, J gene, V gene.

cdr3_aa: CASSLLLWEASGRPDTQYF
j_call: TRBJ2-3
v_call: TRBV12-3/TRBV12-4

cdr3_aa: CASSSGRLAGEKPQYF
j_call: TRBJ2-3
v_call: TRBV5-4

cdr3_aa: CASSRGTSNTGELFF
j_call: TRBJ2-2
v_call: TRBV14

cdr3_aa: CASSLRSRVEQYF
j_call: TRBJ2-7
v_call: TRBV12-3/TRBV12-4

cdr3_aa: CASSYGYNEQFF
j_call: TRBJ2-1
v_call: TRBV6-2/TRBV6-3

cdr3_aa: CASSYPGQGSTEAFF
j_call: TRBJ1-1
v_call: TRBV6-2/TRBV6-3

cdr3_aa: CASSFSQGYNEQFF
j_call: TRBJ2-1
v_call: TRBV7-2

cdr3_aa: CAGDGLAGGVSEQFF
j_call: TRBJ2-1
v_call: TRBV30

cdr3_aa: CASSLARPGGEQFF
j_call: TRBJ2-1
v_call: TRBV7-2

cdr3_aa: CSARLAGAETQYF
j_call: TRBJ2-5
v_call: TRBV20-1

cdr3_aa: CASRNHGTGLTDTQYF
j_call: TRBJ2-3
v_call: TRBV6-1

cdr3_aa: CASSLFLRETQYF
j_call: TRBJ2-5
v_call: TRBV5-1

cdr3_aa: CASSYWAGDQPQHF
j_call: TRBJ1-5
v_call: TRBV6-2/TRBV6-3